This TCR beta chain was identified in a study of T cells in Graves' hyperthyroidism and ophthalmopathy. Study context: The initial diagnosis was the point when peripheral blood was collected, ahead of any treatment.

TCR beta CDR3 sequences were amplified from RNA transcripts. The HTBI primer set drove a first-round RT-PCR of the TCR CDR3. TCRdb re-analysed the multiplex PCR reads in MiXCR, keeping a single row per CDR3 protein. The sample consists of under 500,000 distinct CDR3 sequences, around 15% of them appearing once. This clonotype has only one observation. Germline trimming cut 3 bases from V and 2 bases from J; bases unmatched to any gene: 1. This CDR3 has 15 residues. CDR1 is SGHVS, CDR2 FQNEAQ, per germline. The TCR comes from a middle-aged man with Graves' ophthalmopathy. This rearrangement joins TRBV7-8 to TRBJ2-6, with 7 bases aligning to TRBD1. Sequenced: blood. The CDR3 is CASSFQGAGANVLTF. CDR3 sequence (DNA): TGTGCCAGCAGCTTCCAGGGGGCTGGGGCCAACGTCCTGACTTTC.